This TCR beta chain was identified during a study of T cells expressing NK-cell markers. Points from the study as a whole: Researchers report these clonotypes also headed the CD3+CD56-NKG2C+ fraction in four donors.

Concerning this clonotype: As yet, its antigen is unknown.

One entry per CDR3 protein, without DNA, is what TCRdb gives after re-calling the 5' RACE reads. This sample's table has 400,000 to 550,000 distinct CDR3 sequences. Germline lookup yields CDR1 SGHRS and CDR2 YFSETQ. This CDR3 comprises 14 residues. The sample consisted of blood T cells: a sorted CD56 or NKG2C T cell subset, CD4+ or CD8+ T cells, or bulk PBMC T cells (not recorded which). The receptor comes from a woman aged 18 to 75 in good health. The chain has TRBV5-1 and TRBJ2-5; the D call of TRBD1 rests on TCRdb alone, since no DNA is present to check it. This chain's CDR3 is CASSLLSGQETQYF. Drawing the rest from reference TRBV5-1 and TRBJ2-5, the complete variable domain is KAGVTQTPRYLIKTRGQQVTLSCSPISGHRSVSWYQQTPGQGLQFLFEYFSETQRNKGNFPGRFSGRQFSNSRSEMNVSTLELGDSALYLCASSLLSGQETQYFGPGTRLLVL.